The 12 T cell receptor beta chains in this list originate from one sample, sequenced in a study of beta chain features in type 1 diabetes. Study-wide results and caveats: TCRB CDR3s from Type 1 diabetes patients were moderately but significantly shorter in all four CD4+ subsets.

Isolated RNA was reverse transcribed in full, so expressed TCRB transcripts were sequenced. Method: immunoSEQ multiplex PCR; TCRdb's copy keeps in-frame clones and lacks some. The table includes 500,000 to 850,000 clones, roughly an eighth detected once. Their recognized antigens are unknown. The sample comprised naive CD4+ T cells from blood. Receptors were obtained from a man aged 18 to 30 with type 1 diabetes.

In its sample, this clone was seen a few times. The CDR3 DNA follows: TGTGCCTGGAGTACCCTCCGACGAGGGGACGAGCAGTACTTC. This sequence encodes CAWSTLRRGDEQYF. V usage is TRBV30 and J usage is TRBJ2-7; D possibly matches TRBD1 or TRBD2 (5 bases each). CDR1 is GTSNPN, CDR2 SVGIG, per germline (reference sequence). The length of the CDR3 is 14 residues. V was pared by 2 bases and J by 5 bases, with 16 bases between.

The rearrangement uses TRBV5-1 and TRBJ2-7; TRBD1 aligns across 11 bases. CDR1 and CDR2 from the germline V gene are SGHRS and YFSETQ. J was trimmed by 5 bases and V by 1 base; bases with no gene match: 5. This CDR3 is 15 amino acids long. The CDR3, as DNA: TGCGCCAGCAGCTTGCCCGGACAGGGGGCCAACGAGCAGTACTTC. Translating gives CASSLPGQGANEQYF. The variable domain in full, with the rest retrieved from reference TRBV5-1 and TRBJ2-7, is KAGVTQTPRYLIKTRGQQVTLSCSPISGHRSVSWYQQTPGQGLQFLFEYFSETQRNKGNFPGRFSGRQFSNSRSEMNVSTLELGDSALYLCASSLPGQGANEQYFGPGTRLTVT.

This clone has only a few counts. The rearrangement uses TRBV9 and TRBJ2-3; TRBD2 agrees at 8 bases. Trimming removed 6 bases from V and 9 bases from J; junction bases left unmatched: 12. CDR1 and CDR2 (germline): SGDLS, YYNGEE. CDR3 size: 14 residues. The CDR3 bases are TGTGCCAGCAACCACGGGGGGGCCCTCGAGACGCAGTATTTT. It specifies CASNHGGALETQYF.

There are a few counts of this clone. The chain combines TRBV7-6 with TRBJ2-2; TRBD1 agrees at 11 bases. The CDR3 length is 16 residues. J gave up 7 bases and V 7 bases, and 11 bases lay outside the gene matches. Germline loops: CDR1 SGHVS, CDR2 FNYEAQ. CDR3 DNA sequence: TGTGCCAGCACCCCGGACAGGGGGCGCGTCAGCGGGGAGCTGTTTTTT. Amino acids: CASTPDRGRVSGELFF.

This clone occurred a few times. This chain joins TRBV7-6 and TRBJ2-1; 12 bases are a match to TRBD1. Losses at the gene ends were 2 bases for V and 9 bases for J; bases not matched to a gene: 5. Germline loops: CDR1 SGHVS, CDR2 FNYEAQ. The CDR3 extends over 15 amino acids. The CDR3 nucleotides are TGTGCCAGCAGCTTATACCGGGACAGGGGGCCTGAGCAGTTCTTC. This encodes CASSLYRDRGPEQFF. The full variable domain, with the rest looked up from reference TRBV7-6 and TRBJ2-1, is GAGVSQSPRYKVTKRGQDVALRCDPISGHVSLYWYRQALGQGPEFLTYFNYEAQQDKSGLPNDRFSAERPEGSISTLTIQRTEQRDSAMYRCASSLYRDRGPEQFFGPGTRLTVL.

There are a few counts of this clone. The chain employs TRBV30 and TRBJ2-1, with 15 nucleotides matching TRBD2. The junction had 9 bases not matched to a gene; V was cut back by 5 bases and J by 10 bases. The CDR3 spans 15 residues. The germline gives CDR1 GTSNPN, CDR2 SVGIG (reference sequence). In DNA, the CDR3 is TGTGCCTGGTCTTCACACGGACTAGCGGGAGGGGAGCAGTTCTTC. Its protein is CAWSSHGLAGGEQFF.

The chain has TRBV9 and TRBJ2-2; D remains unclear. The CDR3 contains 14 residues. V gave up 0 bases and J gave up 1 base, with 4 bases separating them. Germline lookup yields CDR1 SGDLS and CDR2 YYNGEE. The CDR3 is CASSVEGNTGELFF. For the CDR3, the DNA is TGTGCCAGCAGCGTAGAAGGGAACACCGGGGAGCTGTTTTTT.

The chain combines TRBV23-1 with TRBJ2-5; a possible D gene is TRBD1 (6 bases). The J call is in doubt because the DNA end fits TRBJ2-7 better. TRBV23-1 is labeled an ORF, and its function is uncertain. This CDR3 spans 13 amino acids. The CDR3 loop reads CASGNRVTYEQYF. The CDR3 nucleotides are TGCGCCAGCGGAAACAGGGTTACCTACGAGCAGTACTTC.

The chain employs TRBV7-9 and TRBJ2-3, with TRBD1 as a possible D gene (5 bases). The germline gives CDR1 SEHNR, CDR2 FQNEAQ (reference sequence). Trimming stripped 11 bases from V and 2 bases from J, with 5 bases between. This CDR3 comprises 10 residues. The CDR3 loop is CAGHTDTQYF. The CDR3 bases are TGTGCCGGACACACAGATACGCAGTATTTT. The full variable domain, in which reference TRBV7-9 and TRBJ2-3 provide the parts outside the CDR3, is DTGVSQNPRHKITKRGQNVTFRCDPISEHNRLYWYRQTLGQGPEFLTYFQNEAQLEKSRLLSDRFSAERPKGSFSTLEIQRTEQGDSAMYLCAGHTDTQYFGPGTRLTVL.

V gene TRBV23-1 combines with J gene TRBJ2-1; TRBD1 aligns across 10 bases. TRBV23-1 is recorded as an ORF, its role being uncertain. This CDR3 is 17 amino acids long. V shed 4 bases, J shed 4 bases, and the junction held 10 bases outside the gene matches. DNA of the CDR3: TGCGCCAGCAGTCCAAAGGGACAGGGGCCCCGATACAATGAGCAGTTCTTC. Its protein product is CASSPKGQGPRYNEQFF.

This chain connects TRBV9 to TRBJ1-2, with D unresolved. The germline V gene encodes CDR1 SGDLS and CDR2 YYNGEE. This CDR3 has 15 amino acids. Trimming stripped 4 bases from V and 3 bases from J, with 16 bases between. CDR3 coding DNA: TGTGCCAGCAGCACCACTGCAGGAATGGACTATGGCTACACCTTC. Protein sequence: CASSTTAGMDYGYTF.

V is TRBV21-1 and J is TRBJ2-5; TRBD1, the table's D call, lacks a check against the DNA. TRBV21-1 is given as a pseudogene. The CDR3 totals 16 residues. The chain's CDR3 is CASSKVRDREGETQYF. CDR3 coding DNA: TGTGCCAGCAGCAAAGTGCGGGACAGGGAAGGGGAGACCCAGTACTTC.